The present T cell receptor (beta chain) was sequenced within a study of long-term antiretroviral therapy in people with HIV. With regard to this clone: Its antigen is not known.

The assay, immunoSEQ v3.0, was run at survey level. Only in-frame clones appear in the TCRdb table, and some are missing; sequencing was by immunoSEQ multiplex PCR. In the table there are 22,000 or so clones, approximately 88% of which are singletons. Findings and limits, study-wide: Information on adherence to ART, viral resistance or therapy changes was unavailable.

This CDR3 contains 15 residues. Per germline, CDR1 MNHEY and CDR2 SVGAGI. The J segment lost 3 bases and the V segment lost 10 bases, leaving 12 bases of the junction unmatched. The sample in question was unsorted PBMCs, obtained around 5.9 years after starting antiretroviral therapy. This sequence joins TRBV6-5 and TRBJ2-7; TRBD2 agrees at 10 bases. The clonotype originates from a man aged 30 to 39 with HIV. The CDR3 spells CAISAGGKGFYEQYF. The CDR3 DNA sequence: TGTGCCATCTCAGCGGGGGGGAAAGGCTTCTACGAGCAGTACTTC.